The 16 T cell receptor beta chains below come from one sample, sequenced in a study of blood T cell repertoires in COVID-19. Clones were sequenced by immunoSEQ multiplex PCR, and TCRdb holds only the in-frame ones, with some missing. Of about 380,000 clones in the sample, around 85% were seen once. Source material: peripheral blood. Receptors were obtained from a woman aged 18-29 years with acute or convalescent COVID-19.

The chain couples TRBV27 to TRBJ1-2; a possible D gene is TRBD1 (5 bases). The CDR3 covers 14 residues. Germline-derived CDR1 and CDR2 are MNHEY and SMNVEV (reference sequence). The V end was cut by 4 bases, the J end by 4 bases, with 13 bases between. The DNA of the CDR3 is TGTGCCAGCAGTTCGTCGACAGATCTCTATGGCTACACCTTC. Translation gives CASSSSTDLYGYTF.

This chain joins TRBV19 and TRBJ1-1, with D maybe TRBD1 (6 bases). There are 14 residues in the CDR3. Per germline, CDR1 LNHDA and CDR2 SQIVND (reference sequence). V lost 3 bases, J lost 1 base, and 9 bases lay in between. The CDR3 sequence: CASSIMGQNTEAFF. The CDR3 bases are TGTGCCAGTAGTATCATGGGACAGAACACTGAAGCTTTCTTT.

This clone was seen only a few times. The CDR3 region is CASSEGTSGLSSYNEQFF. The CDR3 nucleotides read TGCGCCAGCAGCGAGGGGACTAGCGGACTGAGCTCCTACAATGAGCAGTTCTTC. This chain uses TRBV4-1 with TRBJ2-1, with 11 bases matching TRBD2. Germline lookup yields CDR1 MGHRA and CDR2 YSYEKL. The CDR3 spans 18 residues. Germline trimming cut 5 bases from V and 0 bases from J; bases unmatched to any gene: 9.

The chain is built from TRBV11-2 and TRBJ2-1, with D possibly matching TRBD2 (6 bases). The germline CDR1 and CDR2 sequences are SGHAT and FQNNGV. The CDR3 runs to 15 residues. V lost 3 bases and J lost 7, with 16 bases in between. The CDR3 reads CASSFRDSFLNEQFF. In nucleotides, the CDR3 is TGTGCCAGCAGCTTCCGGGACTCGTTCCTAAATGAGCAGTTCTTC.

V and J are TRBV9 and TRBJ2-5, with a weak D call TRBD2 (7 bases). V lost 1 base and J 4 bases, leaving 20 bases between the germline ends. The CDR3 contains 17 residues. Germline V CDR1 and CDR2: SGDLS, YYNGEE. The CDR3 sequence: CASSVRDAGARGETQYF. The CDR3 DNA is TGTGCCAGCAGCGTACGGGACGCGGGGGCGCGAGGAGAGACCCAGTACTTC.

This clone has just one count. CDR3 protein: CASSLGFGGSQSSYEQYF. Here the CDR3 DNA reads TGTGCCAGCAGCTTAGGTTTTGGCGGGAGTCAGAGCTCCTACGAGCAGTACTTC. V is TRBV7-9 and J is TRBJ2-7; 7 nucleotides align to TRBD2. V lost 1 base and J lost 0; bases outside the gene matches: 12. The germline CDR1 and CDR2 sequences are SEHNR and FQNEAQ (reference sequence). CDR3 size: 18 residues.

The V call is TRBV12-3 or TRBV12-4, the J call TRBJ1-3; D remains ambiguous. There are 10 residues in the CDR3. Trimming removed 3 bases from V and 9 bases from J, with 3 bases in between. CDR3 sequence (DNA): TGTGCCAGCAGTTTTAGCACCATATATTTT. Translated: CASSFSTIYF.

CDR3 region: CASMGAANQPQHF. The CDR3 DNA sequence: TGTGCCAGTATGGGGGCCGCCAATCAGCCCCAGCATTTT. The chain has TRBV19 and TRBJ1-5, with TRBD1 as a possible D gene (6 bases). With 7 bases removed from V and 3 bases from J, the gap between germline ends came to 10 bases. Germline CDR1 reads LNHDA; CDR2 reads SQIVND (reference sequence). The CDR3 contains 13 residues.

The V gene is TRBV14, the J gene TRBJ2-5; possible D gene TRBD2, 6 bases. Looked up from germline, CDR1 is SGHDN and CDR2 is FVKESK. There are 17 residues in the CDR3. V shed 1 base and J shed 2 bases, with 17 bases lying between them. The CDR3 nucleotides read TGTGCCAGCAGCCAAGTTAGGACTACGAGTCCTCAAGAGACCCAGTACTTC. Protein sequence: CASSQVRTTSPQETQYF.

The chain has TRBV28 and TRBJ1-4; TRBD1 is a possible D gene (6 bases). There are 17 residues in the CDR3. V lost 2 bases to trimming and J lost 0 bases, with 13 bases between them. Germline CDR1 MDHEN, CDR2 SYDVKM. CDR3 amino acids: CASSLPSDSATNEKLFF. CDR3 nucleotides: TGTGCCAGCAGTTTACCCTCGGACAGTGCAACTAATGAAAAACTGTTTTTT.

The J gene is TRBJ2-4, the V gene TRBV7-2; possibly TRBD2 for D (6 bases). Germline V gene sequence: CDR1 SGHTA, CDR2 FQGNSA. This CDR3 spans 17 amino acids. Trimming took 5 bases from V and 2 from J, leaving 19 bases between them. CDR3 region: CASSLAGTPGSKNIQYF. CDR3 nucleotides: TGTGCCAGCAGCCTGGCCGGGACTCCCGGATCCAAAAACATTCAGTACTTC.

This chain links TRBV5-1 with TRBJ2-2; D may be TRBD1 (7 bases). The CDR3 runs to 15 residues. V lost 0 bases to trimming and J lost 6 bases, with 12 bases between them. Germline CDR1 is SGHRS and CDR2 is YFSETQ. Here the CDR3 DNA reads TGCGCCAGCAGCTTGGTAACAGGGGAGGCCGGGGAGCTGTTTTTT. Its protein is CASSLVTGEAGELFF.

The chain employs TRBV6-1 and TRBJ2-1, with TRBD2 identical over 11 bases. Germline-derived CDR1 and CDR2 are MNHNS and SASEGT. The CDR3 is made up of 15 amino acids. V shed 2 bases, J shed 7 bases, and the junction held 4 bases outside the gene matches. The CDR3 here is CASSEQLAGVNEQFF. For the CDR3, the DNA is TGTGCCAGCAGTGAACAACTAGCGGGAGTAAATGAGCAGTTCTTC.

The V call is TRBV5-1, the J call TRBJ2-7, with D possibly being TRBD1 (5 bases). This CDR3 is built from 15 residues. The V gene's germline CDR1 is SGHRS and CDR2 YFSETQ. Trimming removed 3 bases from V and 6 bases from J, with 19 bases in between. The CDR3 protein is CASSSLRVIDGEQYF. The CDR3 DNA follows: TGCGCCAGCAGCTCCCTCAGGGTGATCGATGGCGAGCAGTACTTC.

This chain links TRBV3-1 (or the pseudogene TRBV3-2) with TRBJ1-4; D is perhaps TRBD1 (5 bases). The V end was cut by 4 bases, the J end by 0 bases, with 12 bases between. The CDR3 is 16 amino acids. CDR1 and CDR2 from the germline V gene are LGHDT and YNNKEL (reference sequence). CDR3 nucleotide sequence: TGTGCCAGCAGCCCTCAGACAGCGCCAACTAATGAAAAACTGTTTTTT. Translated: CASSPQTAPTNEKLFF.

The gene calls are TRBV30 and TRBJ1-2, with D possibly being TRBD1 (6 bases). Per germline, CDR1 GTSNPN and CDR2 SVGIG (reference sequence). This CDR3 contains 14 residues. Trimming took off 7 bases at V and 2 bases at J, with 17 bases between the two ends. Here the CDR3 reads CASGAKRSNYGYTF. CDR3 coding DNA: TGTGCCTCGGGGGCCAAACGATCGAACTATGGCTACACCTTC.